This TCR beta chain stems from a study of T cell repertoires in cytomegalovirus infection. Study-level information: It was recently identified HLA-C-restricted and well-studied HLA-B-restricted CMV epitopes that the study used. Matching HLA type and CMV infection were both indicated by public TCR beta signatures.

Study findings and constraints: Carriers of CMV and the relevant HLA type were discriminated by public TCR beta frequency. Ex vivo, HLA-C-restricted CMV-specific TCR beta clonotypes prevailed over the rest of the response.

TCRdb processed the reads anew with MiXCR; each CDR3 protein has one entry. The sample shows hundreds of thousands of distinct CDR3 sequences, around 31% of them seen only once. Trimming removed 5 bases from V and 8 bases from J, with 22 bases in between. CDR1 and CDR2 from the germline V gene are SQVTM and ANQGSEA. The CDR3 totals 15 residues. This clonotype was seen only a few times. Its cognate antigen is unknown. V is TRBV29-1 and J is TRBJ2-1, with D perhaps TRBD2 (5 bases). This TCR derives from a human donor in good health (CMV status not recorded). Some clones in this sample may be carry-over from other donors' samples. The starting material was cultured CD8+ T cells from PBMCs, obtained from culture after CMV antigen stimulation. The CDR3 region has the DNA TGCAGCGTTTCCCTGCAGGCCCCCGACGGGGATGAGCAGTTCTTC. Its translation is CSVSLQAPDGDEQFF.